Listed below are T cell receptor beta chains from one sample, sequenced in a study of long-term antiretroviral therapy in people with HIV. Only in-frame clones appear in the TCRdb table, and some are missing; sequencing was by immunoSEQ multiplex PCR. The table includes around 20,000 clones, roughly 80% detected once. Material: unsorted PBMCs, obtained 0.6 years after starting antiretroviral therapy. The receptors here all came from a woman younger than 35 with HIV. Each CDR3 is given with its conserved first and last residue. Fields, in order: J gene, clone size, D gene, V gene, CDR3 DNA, CDR3 protein. The D gene is left open where the match is weak. The size entry is marked missing in some rows and otherwise reads once, few, many or a size class.

TRBJ1-1,.,.,TRBV18,TGTGCCAGCTCACCTACCGGGGGGAACACTGAAGCTTTCTTT,CASSPTGGNTEAFF
TRBJ1-1,.,.,TRBV5-1,TGCGCCAGCAGCTTGGGGTCCCAGAACACTGAAGCTTTCTTT,CASSLGSQNTEAFF
TRBJ1-5,.,.,TRBV21-1,TGTGCCAGCAGCAGAAGAGCTAGCAATCAGCCCCAGCATTTT,CASSRRASNQPQHF
TRBJ2-1,.,.,TRBV7-3,TGTGCCAGCAGCTTAACGGCTCGGACAGTATCCAATGAGCAGTTCTTC,CASSLTARTVSNEQFF
TRBJ1-5,.,.,TRBV2,TGTGCCAGCAGTGGGGGGGGAGTGCAGCCCCAGCATTTT,CASSGGGVQPQHF
TRBJ2-3,.,TRBD2,TRBV28,TGTGCCAGCAGTTCCTTCGCGGGAGCGGTCCCAGATACGCAGTATTTT,CASSSFAGAVPDTQYF
TRBJ2-1,.,.,TRBV6-6,TGTGCCAGCAGACCAAACCGGGAGCCACTCAACAATGAGCAGTTCTTC,CASRPNREPLNNEQFF
TRBJ2-1,.,.,TRBV10-3,TGTGCCATCAGTGAGTCCCAAGAGCGGGTACAAGGGTACAATGAGCAGTTCTTC,CAISESQERVQGYNEQFF
TRBJ2-7,.,TRBD1,TRBV5-1,TGCGCCAGCAGCTTGAGGGACAGGGGCGACGAGCAGTACTTC,CASSLRDRGDEQYF
TRBJ2-2,.,TRBD1,TRBV11-2,TGTGCCAGCAGCTCTACCACAGGGGTCGAGAACACCGGGGAGCTGTTTTTT,CASSSTTGVENTGELFF
TRBJ2-5,once,.,TRBV9,TGTGCCAGCGGCTCTAGCGATCAGGGGACCCAGTACTTC,CASGSSDQGTQYF
TRBJ2-7,few,TRBD1,TRBV6-1,TGTGCCAGCCGAACAGGGGATCACCCCTACGAGCAGTACTTC,CASRTGDHPYEQYF
TRBJ2-1,.,.,TRBV20-1,TGCAGTGCTAGACTGGTCGCTGAGCAGTTCTTC,CSARLVAEQFF
TRBJ1-1,.,.,TRBV6-6,TGTGCCAGCGCCCCGGGGAAGGGGATGAACACTGAAGCTTTCTTT,CASAPGKGMNTEAFF
TRBJ2-3,.,TRBD1,TRBV6-1,TGTGCCAGCATCAGGGGGTCTAGCACAGATACGCAGTATTTT,CASIRGSSTDTQYF
TRBJ1-1,.,TRBD1,TRBV4-2,TGTGCCAGCAGCTTAAGACAGGGGCCGAACACTGAAGCTTTCTTT,CASSLRQGPNTEAFF
TRBJ1-5,few,.,TRBV12-5,TGTGCTAGTGGTTTAGGCGGCCGCAATCAGCCCCAGCATTTT,CASGLGGRNQPQHF
TRBJ2-3,.,.,TRBV7-9,TGTGCCGGGGGGGATACGCAGTATTTT,CAGGDTQYF
TRBJ1-5,once,TRBD1,TRBV25-1,TGTGCCAGTGAGCGGGACAGGGGGTACTATAGCAATCAGCCCCAGCATTTT,CASERDRGYYSNQPQHF
TRBJ1-4,.,.,TRBV6-6,TGTGCCAGCAGTTTAGACGGGGGTCAAGGTGAAAAACTGTTTTTT,CASSLDGGQGEKLFF
TRBJ1-1,.,.,TRBV6-6,TGTGCCAGCAGCTCCTTCGACAGATACACTGAAGCTTTCTTT,CASSSFDRYTEAFF
TRBJ1-2,.,.,TRBV5-1,TGCGCCAGCAGCCCAAGGACAGACAACTATGGCTACACCTTC,CASSPRTDNYGYTF
TRBJ1-5,few,.,TRBV7-2,TGTGCCAGCAGCTTAGCTAGGGAATCGCCCCAGCATTTT,CASSLARESPQHF
TRBJ1-6,.,.,TRBV11-2,TGTGCCAGCAGCTTAGAGTGCTCCACGTGCGGTTCACCCCTCCACTTT,CASSLECSTCGSPLHF
TRBJ1-2,.,TRBD1,TRBV5-4,TGTGCCAGCAGACCGGGACAGGGGGCGCCTTATTCTGGCTACACCTTC,CASRPGQGAPYSGYTF
TRBJ2-7,.,TRBD2,TRBV6-7,TGTGCCAGCAATAAACTAGCGGGACCCCCCTACGAGCAGTACTTC,CASNKLAGPPYEQYF
TRBJ2-5,.,TRBD2,TRBV12-5,TGTGCTAGCGCCGGCGGGCGGGGGGAAGAGACCCAGTACTTC,CASAGGRGEETQYF
TRBJ1-3,.,.,TRBV28,TGTGCCAGCAGTTTAAATCTCCAGTACTCTGGAAACACCATATATTTT,CASSLNLQYSGNTIYF
TRBJ1-2,once,.,TRBV6-5,TGTGCCAGCAGTTACTCCGGCCAGGTCAGGGGCTACACCTTC,CASSYSGQVRGYTF
TRBJ1-2,.,TRBD1,TRBV5-6,TGTGCCAGCAGCTCGGGACAGGTCTACGGCTACACCTTC,CASSSGQVYGYTF
TRBJ1-1,.,TRBD1,TRBV7-9,TGTGCCAGCGTCCCCTTCGGACAGGGGGCCAGCACTGAAGCTTTCTTT,CASVPFGQGASTEAFF
TRBJ1-5,few,TRBD1,TRBV4-1,TGCGCCAGCAGCCAGAAGACAGGGGGAGTTAATCAGCCCCAGCATTTT,CASSQKTGGVNQPQHF
TRBJ2-2,.,TRBD1,TRBV7-9,TGTGCCAGCAGCTCGAGACAGGGGGCGCGGGAAACCGGGGAGCTGTTTTTT,CASSSRQGARETGELFF
TRBJ1-4,.,TRBD1,TRBV5-1,TGCGCCAGTCGCCGGACAGGGGAGGACGAAAAACTGTTTTTT,CASRRTGEDEKLFF
TRBJ2-5,once,.,TRBV25-1,TGTGCCAGCAGTGAAGCACGGACTCAAACTAAAGAGACCCAGTACTTC,CASSEARTQTKETQYF
TRBJ2-1,once,.,TRBV7-3,TGTGCCAGCACCCTGTACAATGAGCAGTTCTTC,CASTLYNEQFF
TRBJ1-1,.,.,TRBV19,TGTGCCAGTAGTTGGAACCGTATTGAAGCTTTCTTT,CASSWNRIEAFF